Listed below are T cell receptor beta chains from one sample, sequenced in a study of OX40 agonist ivuxolimab in advanced cancers. Sequencing used immunoSEQ multiplex PCR; TCRdb keeps in-frame clones, though not all of them. The sample shows 60,000 to 100,000 clones, 85% to 95% of them seen only once. The sample in question was CD4+ or CD8+ T cells sorted from blood, obtained in a trial of the OX40 agonist ivuxolimab. The receptors shown here come from an adult with an advanced solid tumor such as melanoma, head and neck, liver or kidney cancer. Both conserved end residues are part of each CDR3. The order of the fields is CDR3 protein, J gene, V gene.

cdr3_aa: CASSPSGGGYSTDTQYF; j_call: TRBJ2-3; v_call: TRBV7-6
cdr3_aa: CASRPNEGHLRWGEQFF; j_call: TRBJ2-1; v_call: TRBV2
cdr3_aa: CASSPTDTNYEQYF; j_call: TRBJ2-7; v_call: TRBV27
cdr3_aa: CASSLGQGWDEQFF; j_call: TRBJ2-1; v_call: TRBV5-5
cdr3_aa: CASSYQRVGNEQFF; j_call: TRBJ2-1; v_call: TRBV6-5
cdr3_aa: CASRAGGPETDTQYF; j_call: TRBJ2-3; v_call: TRBV2
cdr3_aa: CASSSQGQPQHF; j_call: TRBJ1-5; v_call: TRBV27
cdr3_aa: CASSQGDTVPHQPQHF; j_call: TRBJ1-5; v_call: TRBV4-3
cdr3_aa: CASSSGDYGYTF; j_call: TRBJ1-2; v_call: TRBV11-3
cdr3_aa: CASSFGGTEQYF; j_call: TRBJ2-7; v_call: TRBV7-6
cdr3_aa: CASSHHRVGSPSYEQYF; j_call: TRBJ2-7; v_call: TRBV4-2
cdr3_aa: CASSLGRGYEQYF; j_call: TRBJ2-7; v_call: TRBV11-2
cdr3_aa: CSVEVRGGEAFF; j_call: TRBJ1-1; v_call: TRBV29-1
cdr3_aa: CASSLGGSDTQYF; j_call: TRBJ2-3; v_call: TRBV27
cdr3_aa: CASSFRGGQETQYF; j_call: TRBJ2-5; v_call: TRBV5-1
cdr3_aa: CASSYPGGGLSGEQFF; j_call: TRBJ2-1; v_call: TRBV6-5
cdr3_aa: CASSPRDRIQETQYF; j_call: TRBJ2-5; v_call: TRBV9
cdr3_aa: CASSGLAGEYRNIQYF; j_call: TRBJ2-4; v_call: TRBV2
cdr3_aa: CASSSPGGNTEAFF; j_call: TRBJ1-1; v_call: TRBV6-5
cdr3_aa: CASSLDTGVRSGANVLTF; j_call: TRBJ2-6; v_call: TRBV7-9
cdr3_aa: CASRTLETYEQYF; j_call: TRBJ2-7; v_call: TRBV2
cdr3_aa: CASSSGTTDYGYTF; j_call: TRBJ1-2; v_call: TRBV27
cdr3_aa: CASSLVGEGEQFF; j_call: TRBJ2-1; v_call: TRBV7-2
cdr3_aa: CASSLGGGWSGTDTQYF; j_call: TRBJ2-3; v_call: TRBV27
cdr3_aa: CASSFPGLNYNEQFF; j_call: TRBJ2-1; v_call: TRBV28
cdr3_aa: CASSLAATANTGELFF; j_call: TRBJ2-2; v_call: TRBV5-1
cdr3_aa: CASSVVGSGRDNEQFF; j_call: TRBJ2-1; v_call: TRBV9
cdr3_aa: CASTSVGDGIFANTEAFF; j_call: TRBJ1-1; v_call: TRBV19
cdr3_aa: CASLGLVSSAATNEKLFF; j_call: TRBJ1-4; v_call: TRBV5-1
cdr3_aa: CAISDHDRVSSPLHF; j_call: TRBJ1-6; v_call: TRBV10-3
cdr3_aa: CASSQDWGTGEAFF; j_call: TRBJ1-1; v_call: TRBV4-3